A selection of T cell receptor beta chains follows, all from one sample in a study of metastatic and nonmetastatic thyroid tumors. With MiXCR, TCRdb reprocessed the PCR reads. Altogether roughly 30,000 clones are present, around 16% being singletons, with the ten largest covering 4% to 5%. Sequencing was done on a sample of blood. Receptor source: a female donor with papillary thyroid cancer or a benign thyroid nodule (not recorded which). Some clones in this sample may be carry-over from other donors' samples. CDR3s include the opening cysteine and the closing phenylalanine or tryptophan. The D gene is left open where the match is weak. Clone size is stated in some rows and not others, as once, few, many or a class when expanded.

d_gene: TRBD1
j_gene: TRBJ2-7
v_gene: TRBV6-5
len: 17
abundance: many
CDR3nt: TGTGCCAGCAGTTACTCGATCGGGACAGGGCTGGTTCGCGAGCAGTACTTC
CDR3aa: CASSYSIGTGLVREQYF

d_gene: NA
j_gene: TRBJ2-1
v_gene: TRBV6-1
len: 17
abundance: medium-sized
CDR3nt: TGTGCCAGCAGTGAAGACCGAGGACCCACGGGTTACAATGAGCAGTTCTTC
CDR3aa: CASSEDRGPTGYNEQFF

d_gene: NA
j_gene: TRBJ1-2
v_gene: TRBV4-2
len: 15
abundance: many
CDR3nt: TGTGCCAGCAGCCAAGAAGGCCAGGATGGCTATGGCTACACCTTC
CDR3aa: CASSQEGQDGYGYTF

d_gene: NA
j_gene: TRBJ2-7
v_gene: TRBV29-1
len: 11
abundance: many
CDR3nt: TGCAGCGTTGTTTCGGCCTACGAGCAGTACTTC
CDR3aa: CSVVSAYEQYF

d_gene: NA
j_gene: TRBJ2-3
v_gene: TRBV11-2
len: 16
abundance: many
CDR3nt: TGTGCCAGCAGCCCCGCCAGCGGCCTAATCACAGATACGCAGTATTTT
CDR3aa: CASSPASGLITDTQYF

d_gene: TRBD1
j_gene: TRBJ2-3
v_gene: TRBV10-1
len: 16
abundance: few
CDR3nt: TGCTCCAACAGTTCCGCCGGGACAGGAAAGGCAGATACGCAGTATTTT
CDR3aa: CSNSSAGTGKADTQYF

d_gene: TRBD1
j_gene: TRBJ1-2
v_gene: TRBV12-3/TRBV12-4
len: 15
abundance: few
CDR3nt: TGTGCCAGCAGTTTAGTTCCAGGGGGCTTCGATGGCTACACCTTC
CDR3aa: CASSLVPGGFDGYTF

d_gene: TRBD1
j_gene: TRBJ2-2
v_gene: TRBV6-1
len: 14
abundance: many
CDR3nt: TGTGCCAGCAGTCGGACAGGGGAAACCGGGGAGCTGTTTTTT
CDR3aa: CASSRTGETGELFF

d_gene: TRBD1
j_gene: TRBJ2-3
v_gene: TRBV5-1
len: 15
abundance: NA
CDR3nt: TGCGCCAGCAGTCCCCGGGACAGGGGAACAGATACGCAGTATTTT
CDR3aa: CASSPRDRGTDTQYF

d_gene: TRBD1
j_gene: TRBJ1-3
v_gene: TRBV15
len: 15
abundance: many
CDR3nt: TGTGCCACCAGCTTAGACAGGGGGACCGGAAACACCATATATTTT
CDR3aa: CATSLDRGTGNTIYF

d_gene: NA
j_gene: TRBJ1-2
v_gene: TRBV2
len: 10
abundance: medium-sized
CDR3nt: TGTGCCAGCAGTATAGGCAGCTACACCTTC
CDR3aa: CASSIGSYTF

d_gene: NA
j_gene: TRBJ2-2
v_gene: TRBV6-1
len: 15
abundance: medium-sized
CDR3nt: TGTGCCAGCAGAGTTAAGGTCAGCGGGACCGGGGAGCTGTTTTTT
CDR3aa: CASRVKVSGTGELFF

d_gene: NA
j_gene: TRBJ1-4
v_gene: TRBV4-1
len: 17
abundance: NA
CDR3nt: TGCGCCAGCAGCCAATCCCGCCTCGCCCCGGGGAATGAAAAACTGTTTTTT
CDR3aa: CASSQSRLAPGNEKLFF

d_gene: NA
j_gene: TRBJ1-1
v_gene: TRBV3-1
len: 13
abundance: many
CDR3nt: TGTGCCAGCAGCCCAGGGCTACCGACTGAAGCTTTCTTT
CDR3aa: CASSPGLPTEAFF

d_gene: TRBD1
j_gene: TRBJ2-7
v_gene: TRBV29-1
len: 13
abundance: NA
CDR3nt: TGCAGCTCCTCGGACAGGGGTCTCTACGAGCAGTACTTC
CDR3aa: CSSSDRGLYEQYF

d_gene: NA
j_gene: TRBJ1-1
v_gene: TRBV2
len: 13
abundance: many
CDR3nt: TGTGCCAGCAGTGCACCGGCGGACACTGAAGCTTTCTTT
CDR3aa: CASSAPADTEAFF

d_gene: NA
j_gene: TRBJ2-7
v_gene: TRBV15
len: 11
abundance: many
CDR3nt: TGTGCCACCGGCACCGCGGGCGAGCAGTACTTC
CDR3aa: CATGTAGEQYF

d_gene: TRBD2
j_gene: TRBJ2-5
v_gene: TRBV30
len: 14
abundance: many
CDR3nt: TGTGCCTGGAGTGTGGGCGGGAGTTCTGAGACCCAGTACTTC
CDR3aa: CAWSVGGSSETQYF

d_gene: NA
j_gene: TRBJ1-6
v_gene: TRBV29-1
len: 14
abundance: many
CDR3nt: TGCAGCGTTTCGACGGCGGATAATAATTCACCCCTCCACTTT
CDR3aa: CSVSTADNNSPLHF

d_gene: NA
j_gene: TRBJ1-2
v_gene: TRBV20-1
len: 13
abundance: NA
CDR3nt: TGCAGTGCGCCTCAGACTACCCAAGGAGGCTACACCTTC
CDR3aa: CSAPQTTQGGYTF

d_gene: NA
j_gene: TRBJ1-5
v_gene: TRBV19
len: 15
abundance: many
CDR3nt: TGTGCCAGTAGCCGGCAGGGTCGCGGGGGACAGCCCCAGCATTTT
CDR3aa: CASSRQGRGGQPQHF

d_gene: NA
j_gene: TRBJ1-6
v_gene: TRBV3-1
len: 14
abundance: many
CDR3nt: TGTGCCAGCAGCCTTCGCCAGGTTGATTCACCCCTCCACTTT
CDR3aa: CASSLRQVDSPLHF

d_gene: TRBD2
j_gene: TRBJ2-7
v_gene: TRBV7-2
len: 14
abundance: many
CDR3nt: TGTGCCAGCAGCTTACAAGCGGGAGATCCCGAGCAGTACTTC
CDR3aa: CASSLQAGDPEQYF

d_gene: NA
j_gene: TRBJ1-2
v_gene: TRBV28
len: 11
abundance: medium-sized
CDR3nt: TGTGCCACCCAGGCGGGTTATGGCTACACCTTC
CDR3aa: CATQAGYGYTF

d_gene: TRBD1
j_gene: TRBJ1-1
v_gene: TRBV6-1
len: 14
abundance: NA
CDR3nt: TGTGCCAGCAGGGGACAGGGGAAGAACACTGAAGCTTTCTTT
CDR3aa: CASRGQGKNTEAFF

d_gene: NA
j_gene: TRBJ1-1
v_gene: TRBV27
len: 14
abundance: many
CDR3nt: TGTGCCAGCAGTTCTTCCGCCTTGAAGGTGCAAGCTTTCTTT
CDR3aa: CASSSSALKVQAFF

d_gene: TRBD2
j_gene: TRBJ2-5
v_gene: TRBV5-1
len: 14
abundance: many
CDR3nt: TGCGCCTCCTTAGCGGGGGGGCCCGGGGAGACCCAGTACTTC
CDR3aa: CASLAGGPGETQYF

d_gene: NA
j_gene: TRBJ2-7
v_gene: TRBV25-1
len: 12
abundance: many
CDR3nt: TGTGCCAGCACAGGGAGAACGTACGAGCAGTACTTC
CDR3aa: CASTGRTYEQYF

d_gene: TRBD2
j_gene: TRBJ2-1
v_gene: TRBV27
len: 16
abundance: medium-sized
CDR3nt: TGTGCCAGCAGTACCTTGGGAGGGAGAGGCTACAATGAGCAGTTCTTC
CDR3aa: CASSTLGGRGYNEQFF

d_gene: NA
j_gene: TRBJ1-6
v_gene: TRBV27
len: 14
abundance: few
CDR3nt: TGTGCCAGCAGTCTAAGACAGGCAAATTCACCCCTCCACTTT
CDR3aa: CASSLRQANSPLHF

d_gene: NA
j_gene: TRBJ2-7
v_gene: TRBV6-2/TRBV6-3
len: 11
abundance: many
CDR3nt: TGTGCCAGCAGTTACGCCTACGAGCAGTACTTC
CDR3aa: CASSYAYEQYF

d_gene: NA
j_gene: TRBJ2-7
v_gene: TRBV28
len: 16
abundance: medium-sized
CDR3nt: TGTGCCAGCAGTTTCCCGGGATCGGTAAAGATGCTCGAGCAGTACTTC
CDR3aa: CASSFPGSVKMLEQYF

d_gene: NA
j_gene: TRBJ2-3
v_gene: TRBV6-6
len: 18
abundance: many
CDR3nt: TGTGCCAGCAGCCCTCCCCTTCCACTAGCAAGCTTCACAGATACGCAGTATTTT
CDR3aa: CASSPPLPLASFTDTQYF

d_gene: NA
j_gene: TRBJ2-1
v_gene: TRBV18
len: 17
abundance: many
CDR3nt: TGTGCCAGCTCACCTTATTCATTAGGCAGCTCCTACAATGAGCAGTTCTTC
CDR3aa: CASSPYSLGSSYNEQFF

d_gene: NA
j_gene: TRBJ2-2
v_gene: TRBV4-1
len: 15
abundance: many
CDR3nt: TGCGCCAGCAGCCAAGTAAAAGGTTACACCGGGGAGCTGTTTTTT
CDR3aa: CASSQVKGYTGELFF

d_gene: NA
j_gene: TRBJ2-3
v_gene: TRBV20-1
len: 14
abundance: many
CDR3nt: TGCAGTGCTAGTCAAGTGGTGTTCACAGATACGCAGTATTTT
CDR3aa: CSASQVVFTDTQYF

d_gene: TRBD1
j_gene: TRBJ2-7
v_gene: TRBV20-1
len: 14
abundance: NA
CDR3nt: TGCGGTGCTACTACAGGGGGCATCAGGTACGAGCAGTACTTC
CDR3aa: CGATTGGIRYEQYF

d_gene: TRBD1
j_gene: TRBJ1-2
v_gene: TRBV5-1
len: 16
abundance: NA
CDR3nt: TGCGCCAGCAGCTTGATAGTGGGACAGGGCTCACATGGCTACACCTTC
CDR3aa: CASSLIVGQGSHGYTF

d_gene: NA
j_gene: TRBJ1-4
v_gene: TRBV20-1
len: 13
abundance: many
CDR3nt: TGCAGTGCTAGCGTACAGGTCAATGAAAAACTGTTTTTT
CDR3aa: CSASVQVNEKLFF

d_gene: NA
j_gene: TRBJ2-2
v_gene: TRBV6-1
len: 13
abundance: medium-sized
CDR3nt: TGTGCCAGCAGCCGAGACTATTCCAGGGAGCTGTTTTTT
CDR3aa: CASSRDYSRELFF

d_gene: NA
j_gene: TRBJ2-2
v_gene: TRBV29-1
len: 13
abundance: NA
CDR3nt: TGCAGCGTTGTCGGCAGGAACACCGGGGAGCTGTTTTTT
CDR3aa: CSVVGRNTGELFF

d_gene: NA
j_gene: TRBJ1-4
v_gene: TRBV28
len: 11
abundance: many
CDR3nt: TGTGCCAGCACCCCAGGGGAAAAACTGTTTTTT
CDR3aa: CASTPGEKLFF

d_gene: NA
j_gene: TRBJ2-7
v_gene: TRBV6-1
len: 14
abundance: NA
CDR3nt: TGTGCCAGCAGACAGGGTGCCCTCTCCTACGAGCAGTACTTC
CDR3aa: CASRQGALSYEQYF

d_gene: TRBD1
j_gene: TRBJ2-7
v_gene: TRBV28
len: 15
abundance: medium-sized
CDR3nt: TGTGCCAGCAGTTTACATGGGGACAGATCCTACGAGCAGTACTTC
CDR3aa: CASSLHGDRSYEQYF

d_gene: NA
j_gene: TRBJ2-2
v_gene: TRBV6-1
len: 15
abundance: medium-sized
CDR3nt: TGTGCCAGCAGTGTAAGGACGACGAACACCGGGGAGCTGTTTTTT
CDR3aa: CASSVRTTNTGELFF

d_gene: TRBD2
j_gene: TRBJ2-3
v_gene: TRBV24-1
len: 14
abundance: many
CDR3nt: TGTGCCACCAGTGATCGCGGGGGGGTTGATACGCAGTATTTT
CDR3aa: CATSDRGGVDTQYF

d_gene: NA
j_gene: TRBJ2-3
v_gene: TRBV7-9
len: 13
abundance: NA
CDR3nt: TGTGCCAGCAGAGTTACTAGATCAGATACGCAGTATTTT
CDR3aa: CASRVTRSDTQYF

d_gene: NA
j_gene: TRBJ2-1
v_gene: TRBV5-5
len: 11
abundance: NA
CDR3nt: TGTGCCAGCAGCTTTCAGGGAGTAGAGTTCTTC
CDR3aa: CASSFQGVEFF

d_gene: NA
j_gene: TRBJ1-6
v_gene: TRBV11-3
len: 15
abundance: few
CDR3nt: TGTGCCAGCAGCTTAGGAGGCCCAGGGGTTTCACCCCTCCACTTT
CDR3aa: CASSLGGPGVSPLHF

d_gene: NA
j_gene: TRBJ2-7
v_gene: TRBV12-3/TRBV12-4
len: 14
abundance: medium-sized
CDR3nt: TGTGCCAGCAGTTCGCTCCTGATGCCTGACGAGCAGTACTTC
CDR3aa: CASSSLLMPDEQYF

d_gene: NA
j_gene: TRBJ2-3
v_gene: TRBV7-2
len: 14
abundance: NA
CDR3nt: TGTGCCAGCACCTCTTTTACTCGCACAGATACGCAGTATTTT
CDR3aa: CASTSFTRTDTQYF